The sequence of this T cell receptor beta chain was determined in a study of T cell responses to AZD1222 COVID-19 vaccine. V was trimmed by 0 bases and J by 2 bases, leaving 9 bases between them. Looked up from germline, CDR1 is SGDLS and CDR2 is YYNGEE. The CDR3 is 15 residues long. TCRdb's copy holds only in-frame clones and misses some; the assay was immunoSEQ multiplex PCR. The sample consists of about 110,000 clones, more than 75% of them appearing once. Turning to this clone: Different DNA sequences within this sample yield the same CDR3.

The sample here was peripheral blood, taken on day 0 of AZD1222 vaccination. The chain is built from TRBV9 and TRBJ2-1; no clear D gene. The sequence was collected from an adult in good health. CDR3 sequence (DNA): TGTGCCAGCAGCGTAGAAGGGCCAGCCTACAATGAGCAGTTCTTC. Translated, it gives CASSVEGPAYNEQFF. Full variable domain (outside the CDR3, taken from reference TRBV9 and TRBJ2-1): DSGVTQTPKHLITATGQRVTLRCSPRSGDLSVYWYQQSLDQGLQFLIQYYNGEERAKGNILERFSAQQFPDLHSELNLSSLELGDSALYFCASSVEGPAYNEQFFGPGTRLTVL.